Below, one T cell receptor beta chain is given with its context. The source of the sample is a study of blood T cell repertoires in COVID-19. Per the original data handling: Estimation of nucleated cell counts relied on the amplification of reference gene primers. The assay was immunoSEQ multiplex PCR, and TCRdb's table has in-frame clones only and misses some. D and trimming were read from the DNA, whereas the V and J calls and clone size are those reported in that table. The sample lists some 260,000 clones, 88% seen once, with around 0.78% in the top ten. The clonotype comes from a woman younger than 45 with acute or convalescent COVID-19. Sequencing was done on a sample of peripheral blood.

In DNA form, the CDR3 reads TGTGCCAGCAGCCCAATTAGCGGAGCCGGGGAGCTGTTTTTT. Its translation is CASSPISGAGELFF. The chain has TRBV5-6 and TRBJ2-2, with D tentatively TRBD2 (6 bases). Trimming pared 4 bases from V and 6 bases from J, leaving 13 bases between. This CDR3 is built from 14 residues. The V gene's germline CDR1 is SGHDT and CDR2 YYEEEE.